This T cell receptor delta chain was documented in a study of gamma-delta T cells after stem cell transplantation (dated by TCRdb to about 2016). Of note for this clone: This clone's antigen is unknown. The protein in TCRdb stems from a much larger clone and differs at residue 16 from this DNA's translation, likely a read error; here the protein is translated from the DNA.

From V the trimming removes 2 bases and from J it removes 0 bases, while the gene matches leave 23 bases of the junction unaccounted for. The CDR3 measures 23 amino acids from cysteine to phenylalanine. The DNA shown is the 69-base CDR3, in frame from base 1. Based on the germline V gene, the CDR1 and CDR2 sequences are TSWWSYY and QGS. The protocol used for the library was RT-PCR. TCRdb records Illumina MiSeq as the sequencer. TCRdb reran clone calling on the public reads with CATT; rows sharing one DNA sequence were then combined. The sample has approximately 940 delta-chain clones on record, around 13% of them singletons. The ten largest account for around 55% of the sample.

The sequenced material came from gamma-delta T cells. This sequence originates from a human donor. It is not recorded whose cells these are; they may come from a transplant donor. The V and J genes are TRDV1 and TRDJ1; TRDD3 fits 11 bases in the junction. The CDR3 protein sequence reads: CALGELVVLRTAGGYRNTDKLIF. The nucleotides read TGTGCTCTTGGGGAATTAGTTGTCCTACGGACTGCTGGGGGATACAGGAACACCGATAAACTCATCTTT.